What follows describes a single T cell receptor beta chain. The data were produced by immunoSEQ multiplex PCR, yet TCRdb's version contains in-frame clones alone and is incomplete. Of 68,000 or so clones listed, 95% to 98% are singletons. This entry belongs to a study of technical replicates of blood from several donors. CDR3 length equals 13 residues. Trimming pared 1 base from V and 4 bases from J, leaving 7 bases between. Germline CDR1 SGHNT, CDR2 YYREEE (reference sequence). This TCR derives from a human donor in good health. What was sequenced was T cells isolated from PBMCs. The genes are TRBV5-4 and TRBJ2-3; D unresolved. CDR3 loop: CASSLSSADTQYF. CDR3 coding DNA: TGTGCCAGCAGCTTGTCCAGCGCAGATACGCAGTATTTT.